These T cell receptor beta chains were read from a single sample in a study of T cells in Graves' hyperthyroidism and ophthalmopathy. TCRdb re-derived calls from the multiplex PCR reads in MiXCR, one entry per CDR3 protein. The repertoire holds about half a million distinct CDR3 sequences, with around 21% as singletons. The sample consisted of blood. The receptors were gathered from a man aged 18 to 30 with Graves' hyperthyroidism. Both conserved end residues are trimmed from each CDR3. A D gene is named only where the DNA matches it firmly. Clone size is not always given. Where it is, it says once, few, many or a class for expanded clones.

size: many; D: NA; J: TRBJ2-7; V: TRBV12-3/TRBV12-4; CDR3: ASRPNTGIDEQY
size: NA; D: NA; J: TRBJ2-7; V: TRBV29-1; CDR3: SAGPGSSTEQY
size: NA; D: TRBD1; J: TRBJ1-1; V: TRBV20-1; CDR3: SAGGQENTEAF
size: few; D: NA; J: TRBJ1-1; V: TRBV15; CDR3: ATSREKALNTEAF
size: many; D: TRBD1; J: TRBJ1-1; V: TRBV9; CDR3: ASSMTGQGNTEAF
size: NA; D: NA; J: TRBJ2-5; V: TRBV12-3/TRBV12-4; CDR3: ASRATGPRETQY
size: NA; D: TRBD1; J: TRBJ2-2; V: TRBV24-1; CDR3: ATSDPTGHANTGELF
size: many; D: NA; J: TRBJ1-1; V: TRBV2; CDR3: ASRVGEGTEAF
size: many; D: NA; J: TRBJ1-1; V: TRBV27; CDR3: ASSRHLRGMNTEAF
size: many; D: TRBD1; J: TRBJ1-1; V: TRBV7-2; CDR3: ASRHGRGDVRNTEAF
size: NA; D: TRBD2; J: TRBJ2-7; V: TRBV10-3; CDR3: AISPGLAGGSIRNEQY
size: many; D: NA; J: TRBJ2-7; V: TRBV28; CDR3: ASRLRDSPYEQY
size: many; D: NA; J: TRBJ2-5; V: TRBV4-1; CDR3: ASSHSGLQETQY
size: few; D: NA; J: TRBJ2-7; V: TRBV5-1; CDR3: ASSLYTPYEQY
size: many; D: TRBD1; J: TRBJ1-6; V: TRBV20-1; CDR3: SARDGTGDNSPLH
size: many; D: NA; J: TRBJ2-7; V: TRBV18; CDR3: ASSPRLGEQY
size: many; D: TRBD1; J: TRBJ1-5; V: TRBV29-1; CDR3: SVGGTVNSQPQH
size: many; D: NA; J: TRBJ2-7; V: TRBV7-9; CDR3: ASSPRGTLSEQY
size: NA; D: NA; J: TRBJ1-5; V: TRBV18; CDR3: ASSPSTAGSNQPQH
size: NA; D: NA; J: TRBJ2-5; V: TRBV6-2/TRBV6-3; CDR3: ASSAGVLETQY
size: NA; D: NA; J: TRBJ2-2; V: TRBV6-5; CDR3: ASSYPTGRGTGELF
size: many; D: TRBD1; J: TRBJ1-5; V: TRBV19; CDR3: ASSTSGQHNQPQH
size: many; D: TRBD1; J: TRBJ1-5; V: TRBV24-1; CDR3: ATSDPTGDSNQPQH
size: many; D: TRBD1; J: TRBJ1-2; V: TRBV12-3/TRBV12-4; CDR3: ASSPQDRYYGYT
size: once; D: NA; J: TRBJ1-5; V: TRBV28; CDR3: ASRTYRRYSNQPQH
size: many; D: NA; J: TRBJ1-1; V: TRBV19; CDR3: ASSPHGTVNTEAF
size: many; D: NA; J: TRBJ2-5; V: TRBV6-5; CDR3: ASRGLVRETQY
size: few; D: NA; J: TRBJ1-6; V: TRBV6-1; CDR3: ASSAGGSYNSPLH
size: NA; D: NA; J: TRBJ1-1; V: TRBV6-5; CDR3: ASTPRNTEAF
size: NA; D: NA; J: TRBJ2-7; V: TRBV27; CDR3: ASSLSSGLSYEQY
size: few; D: TRBD1; J: TRBJ1-2; V: TRBV20-1; CDR3: SARKTGVPYGYT
size: many; D: NA; J: TRBJ2-5; V: TRBV12-3/TRBV12-4; CDR3: ASSNRDSETQY
size: NA; D: NA; J: TRBJ2-7; V: TRBV12-3/TRBV12-4; CDR3: ASSVTGSYVQY
size: NA; D: NA; J: TRBJ2-5; V: TRBV15; CDR3: ATSRGQGNQETQY
size: many; D: NA; J: TRBJ1-1; V: TRBV30; CDR3: AWIGGVWTEAF
size: many; D: NA; J: TRBJ1-2; V: TRBV10-2; CDR3: ASSEHRDITGYT
size: NA; D: NA; J: TRBJ1-1; V: TRBV7-8; CDR3: ASSTDRYTEAF
size: many; D: NA; J: TRBJ2-2; V: TRBV20-1; CDR3: SARETATGELF
size: many; D: TRBD1; J: TRBJ1-2; V: TRBV2; CDR3: ASSPGTEIYGYT
size: NA; D: TRBD2; J: TRBJ2-7; V: TRBV6-5; CDR3: ASSYGAGALYSYEQY
size: many; D: TRBD1; J: TRBJ2-7; V: TRBV6-2/TRBV6-3; CDR3: ASSRRQGLNEQY
size: NA; D: TRBD1; J: TRBJ1-2; V: TRBV4-2; CDR3: ASSQVGTALNYGYT
size: NA; D: NA; J: TRBJ2-5; V: TRBV7-2; CDR3: ASSLGSRGTQY
size: NA; D: NA; J: TRBJ2-7; V: TRBV2; CDR3: ASSETLARSSYEQY
size: NA; D: NA; J: TRBJ2-7; V: TRBV27; CDR3: ASSLSAGPSSYEQY
size: many; D: TRBD1; J: TRBJ1-5; V: TRBV12-3/TRBV12-4; CDR3: ASSGGTGLNSNQPQH
size: many; D: TRBD1; J: TRBJ2-7; V: TRBV6-5; CDR3: ASTPGQGSYEQY
size: few; D: TRBD1; J: TRBJ2-2; V: TRBV7-3; CDR3: ASSLRRQGDTGELF
size: few; D: NA; J: TRBJ2-5; V: TRBV7-2; CDR3: ASSLAWGGQETQY
size: many; D: NA; J: TRBJ2-2; V: TRBV12-3/TRBV12-4; CDR3: ASSLRQGGDTGELF
size: few; D: TRBD2; J: TRBJ2-5; V: TRBV6-2/TRBV6-3; CDR3: ASSQKAGGQETQY
size: few; D: TRBD1; J: TRBJ1-1; V: TRBV7-9; CDR3: ASSLGQGEGEAF
size: many; D: NA; J: TRBJ1-3; V: TRBV5-1; CDR3: ASSFGNSRGDTIY